This T cell receptor beta chain was identified during a study of blood T cell repertoires in COVID-19. Across the study: Spain, Italy and the United States supplied samples that represented acute and convalescent COVID-19. In each case, the material was cDNA or gDNA derived from T cells, B-cell-depleted T cells, or PBMCs.

This clone rates as medium-sized (0.01 to 0.1%). In the authors' workflow: Amplifying reference gene primers gave estimates of nucleated cell counts. The repertoire was sequenced with immunoSEQ multiplex PCR; TCRdb's copy has only in-frame clones and lacks some. Clone size and V and J calls were adopted from that table, with D and trimming inferred from the DNA. This table has more than 25,000 clones, under 90% appearing once. Per the germline V gene, CDR1 is MNHEY and CDR2 is SVGAGI. V lost 7 bases to trimming and J lost 1 base, with 8 bases between them. The CDR3 spans 13 residues. The V call is TRBV6-5, the J call TRBJ2-1, with a tentative D call TRBD2 (6 bases). The sequence was collected from an elderly woman with acute or convalescent COVID-19. Sequencing was performed on peripheral blood. CDR3: CASNGGSYNEQFF. The CDR3, as DNA: TGTGCCAGCAACGGGGGTTCCTACAATGAGCAGTTCTTC.